This T cell receptor (beta chain) was captured in a study of CD8+ T cells in alopecia areata. Indicated treatment: oral pan-JAK inhibitor, 5-10 mg twice daily. Individuals with alopecia areata gave both lesional scalp punch biopsies and peripheral blood for collection. Isolated RNA was reverse transcribed into cDNA used as the sequencing template. Repertoires were generated with immunoSEQ multiplex PCR, while TCRdb's copy carries only in-frame clones and drops some. This table has about 190,000 clones, approximately 60% appearing once. This clone has only a few counts. Germline V gene lookup returns CDR1 MNHEY and CDR2 SVGAGI. The CDR3 has 15 residues. V was trimmed by 0 bases and J by 6 bases, leaving 11 bases between them.

The sample here was CD4+ T cells sorted from blood, taken at week 4, from a patient treated with tofacitinib. This TCR derives from a human donor with alopecia areata. The J gene is TRBJ2-2, the V gene TRBV6-5; tentative D call: TRBD1 (6 bases). The DNA of the CDR3 is TGTGCCAGCAGTTACTCCTCCGACAGGTCCGGGGAGCTGTTTTTT. Translating gives CASSYSSDRSGELFF.